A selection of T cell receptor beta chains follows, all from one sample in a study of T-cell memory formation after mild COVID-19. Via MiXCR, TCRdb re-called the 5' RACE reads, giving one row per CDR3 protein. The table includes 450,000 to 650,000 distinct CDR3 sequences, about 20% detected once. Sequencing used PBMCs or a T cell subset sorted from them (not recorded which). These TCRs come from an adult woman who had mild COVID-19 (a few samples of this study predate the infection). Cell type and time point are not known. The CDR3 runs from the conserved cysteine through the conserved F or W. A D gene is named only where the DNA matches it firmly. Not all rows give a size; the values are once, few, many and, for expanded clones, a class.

CDR3aa: CASSLGREVNTGELFF
CDR3nt: TGTGCCAGCAGCTTGGGTCGGGAAGTGAACACCGGGGAGCTGTTTTTT
j_gene: TRBJ2-2
abundance: .
v_gene: TRBV5-4
d_gene: .

CDR3aa: CASSYGGTYNEQFF
CDR3nt: TGTGCCAGCAGTTACGGCGGGACGTACAATGAGCAGTTCTTC
j_gene: TRBJ2-1
abundance: .
v_gene: TRBV6-5
d_gene: .

CDR3aa: CASREGPSRETQYF
CDR3nt: TGTGCCAGCAGGGAGGGACCGTCCCGGGAGACCCAGTACTTC
j_gene: TRBJ2-5
abundance: .
v_gene: TRBV7-8
d_gene: .

CDR3aa: CSVEDRGVGDTQYF
CDR3nt: TGCAGCGTTGAAGACAGGGGGGTCGGGGATACGCAGTATTTT
j_gene: TRBJ2-3
abundance: few
v_gene: TRBV29-1
d_gene: .

CDR3aa: CSVGDSTYITGQVDYEQYF
CDR3nt: TGCAGCGTTGGCGATTCGACCTATATAACGGGACAGGTCGACTACGAGCAGTACTTC
j_gene: TRBJ2-7
abundance: few
v_gene: TRBV29-1
d_gene: TRBD1

CDR3aa: CASSSVNEQYF
CDR3nt: TGTGCCAGCAGTTCTGTCAACGAGCAGTACTTC
j_gene: TRBJ2-7
abundance: few
v_gene: TRBV7-9
d_gene: .

CDR3aa: CASSSLGTAYGYTF
CDR3nt: TGTGCCAGCAGTTCACTCGGGACAGCCTATGGCTACACCTTC
j_gene: TRBJ1-2
abundance: .
v_gene: TRBV28
d_gene: TRBD1

CDR3aa: CASSLWSKGNYGYTF
CDR3nt: TGTGCCAGCAGTTTATGGTCAAAGGGCAACTATGGCTACACCTTC
j_gene: TRBJ1-2
abundance: few
v_gene: TRBV12-3/TRBV12-4
d_gene: .

CDR3aa: CASSTGIGWNTEAFF
CDR3nt: TGTGCCAGCAGTACCGGAATCGGCTGGAACACTGAAGCTTTCTTT
j_gene: TRBJ1-1
abundance: .
v_gene: TRBV7-9
d_gene: .

CDR3aa: CATSGGSYEQYF
CDR3nt: TGTGCCACCAGTGGGGGGTCCTACGAGCAGTACTTC
j_gene: TRBJ2-7
abundance: many
v_gene: TRBV24-1
d_gene: .

CDR3aa: CATKPGQVLDTIYF
CDR3nt: TGTGCCACGAAACCCGGACAGGTTTTAGACACCATATATTTT
j_gene: TRBJ1-3
abundance: .
v_gene: TRBV15
d_gene: TRBD1

CDR3aa: CASTTLAERNEQFF
CDR3nt: TGTGCCAGCACCACCCTAGCGGAGCGCAATGAGCAGTTCTTC
j_gene: TRBJ2-1
abundance: many
v_gene: TRBV6-5
d_gene: TRBD2

CDR3aa: CSVGGQGTEAFF
CDR3nt: TGCAGCGTGGGGGGACAGGGGACTGAAGCTTTCTTT
j_gene: TRBJ1-1
abundance: .
v_gene: TRBV29-1
d_gene: TRBD1

CDR3aa: CASSLSTGQGNSPLHF
CDR3nt: TGCGCCAGCAGCTTGAGTACGGGACAGGGGAATTCACCCCTCCACTTT
j_gene: TRBJ1-6
abundance: few
v_gene: TRBV5-1
d_gene: TRBD1

CDR3aa: CARSPLAGGHTDTQYF
CDR3nt: TGTGCCAGGTCACCTTTAGCGGGAGGGCATACAGATACGCAGTATTTT
j_gene: TRBJ2-3
abundance: few
v_gene: TRBV19
d_gene: TRBD2

CDR3aa: CASSAGNSGRSEETQYF
CDR3nt: TGCGCCAGCAGCGCCGGCAATAGCGGGAGATCGGAAGAGACCCAGTACTTC
j_gene: TRBJ2-5
abundance: few
v_gene: TRBV5-1
d_gene: TRBD2

CDR3aa: CASSQTPGTIQETQYF
CDR3nt: TGCGCCAGCAGCCAAACCCCTGGGACTATCCAAGAGACCCAGTACTTC
j_gene: TRBJ2-5
abundance: .
v_gene: TRBV4-3
d_gene: TRBD2

CDR3aa: CASSAFGTSGYEQYF
CDR3nt: TGTGCCAGCAGCGCTTTCGGGACTAGCGGATACGAGCAGTACTTC
j_gene: TRBJ2-7
abundance: .
v_gene: TRBV14
d_gene: TRBD2

CDR3aa: CASSLANRPDTQYF
CDR3nt: TGTGCCAGCAGCTTGGCCAACCGTCCGGATACGCAGTATTTT
j_gene: TRBJ2-3
abundance: few
v_gene: TRBV5-5
d_gene: .

CDR3aa: CASSETSGTDEQFF
CDR3nt: TGTGCCAGCAGCGAGACTAGCGGGACGGATGAGCAGTTCTTC
j_gene: TRBJ2-1
abundance: few
v_gene: TRBV9
d_gene: TRBD2

CDR3aa: CSVEVTRSTDTQYF
CDR3nt: TGCAGCGTTGAGGTGACGCGAAGCACAGATACGCAGTATTTT
j_gene: TRBJ2-3
abundance: many
v_gene: TRBV29-1
d_gene: .

CDR3aa: CASRSRGTSGAFF
CDR3nt: TGTGCCAGCAGAAGCAGGGGGACAAGCGGGGCTTTCTTT
j_gene: TRBJ1-1
abundance: few
v_gene: TRBV5-5
d_gene: TRBD1

CDR3aa: CASSFQQGSGSPLHF
CDR3nt: TGTGCCAGCAGTTTTCAACAGGGAAGTGGTTCACCCCTCCACTTT
j_gene: TRBJ1-6
abundance: few
v_gene: TRBV12-3/TRBV12-4
d_gene: .

CDR3aa: CASSLGHMNTEAFF
CDR3nt: TGCGCCAGCAGCTTGGGACACATGAACACTGAAGCTTTCTTT
j_gene: TRBJ1-1
abundance: many
v_gene: TRBV5-1
d_gene: .

CDR3aa: CASSEGTRTRYTQYF
CDR3nt: TGTGCCAGCAGTGAGGGGACACGCACCCGTTATACGCAGTATTTT
j_gene: TRBJ2-3
abundance: many
v_gene: TRBV6-4
d_gene: .

CDR3aa: CASSYWATEQYF
CDR3nt: TGTGCCAGCAGTTACTGGGCGACCGAGCAGTACTTC
j_gene: TRBJ2-7
abundance: .
v_gene: TRBV6-2/TRBV6-3
d_gene: .

CDR3aa: CSARDSGLAGASHTGEQFF
CDR3nt: TGCAGTGCTAGAGACTCGGGACTAGCGGGAGCTTCGCATACGGGGGAGCAGTTCTTC
j_gene: TRBJ2-1
abundance: .
v_gene: TRBV20-1
d_gene: TRBD2

CDR3aa: CASSPNLIQPQHF
CDR3nt: TGTGCCAGCAGTCCTAACTTAATTCAGCCCCAGCATTTT
j_gene: TRBJ1-5
abundance: few
v_gene: TRBV27
d_gene: .

CDR3aa: CASSQRLAGYTGELFF
CDR3nt: TGCGCCAGCAGCCAACGACTAGCGGGTTACACCGGGGAGCTGTTTTTT
j_gene: TRBJ2-2
abundance: .
v_gene: TRBV4-1
d_gene: TRBD2

CDR3aa: CSAAVGGSNQPQHF
CDR3nt: TGCAGTGCAGCCGTCGGAGGAAGCAATCAGCCCCAGCATTTT
j_gene: TRBJ1-5
abundance: .
v_gene: TRBV20-1
d_gene: .

CDR3aa: CASSPRVGGSRYEQFF
CDR3nt: TGTGCCAGCAGCCCCCGAGTTGGCGGGAGCCGGTATGAGCAGTTCTTC
j_gene: TRBJ2-1
abundance: .
v_gene: TRBV11-3
d_gene: TRBD2

CDR3aa: CASSPNGQGNQPQHF
CDR3nt: TGTGCCAGCAGCCCCAATGGACAGGGCAATCAGCCCCAGCATTTT
j_gene: TRBJ1-5
abundance: few
v_gene: TRBV5-6
d_gene: TRBD1

CDR3aa: CAISTTGVIYGYTF
CDR3nt: TGTGCCATCAGTACTACAGGGGTAATCTATGGCTACACCTTC
j_gene: TRBJ1-2
abundance: .
v_gene: TRBV10-3
d_gene: TRBD1

CDR3aa: CASSRASNKAEAFF
CDR3nt: TGTGCCAGCAGCCGGGCATCAAACAAGGCTGAAGCTTTCTTT
j_gene: TRBJ1-1
abundance: .
v_gene: TRBV7-9
d_gene: .

CDR3aa: CASSLWTSGRGGGEQFF
CDR3nt: TGTGCCAGCAGCCTCTGGACTAGCGGGAGAGGGGGGGGTGAGCAGTTCTTC
j_gene: TRBJ2-1
abundance: few
v_gene: TRBV7-8
d_gene: TRBD2

CDR3aa: CSAPSLGQGTEAFF
CDR3nt: TGCAGTGCTCCTTCTTTGGGACAGGGGACTGAAGCTTTCTTT
j_gene: TRBJ1-1
abundance: .
v_gene: TRBV20-1
d_gene: TRBD1

CDR3aa: CSARQSQGQRGEQFF
CDR3nt: TGCAGTGCTAGACAATCGCAGGGGCAAAGGGGTGAGCAGTTCTTC
j_gene: TRBJ2-1
abundance: .
v_gene: TRBV20-1
d_gene: .

CDR3aa: CASSVEGGTVNTEAFF
CDR3nt: TGCGCCAGCAGCGTGGAGGGAGGGACGGTGAACACTGAAGCTTTCTTT
j_gene: TRBJ1-1
abundance: .
v_gene: TRBV5-1
d_gene: .

CDR3aa: CSSEGSGRDGEQFF
CDR3nt: TGCAGCTCCGAAGGAAGCGGGAGGGACGGTGAGCAGTTCTTC
j_gene: TRBJ2-1
abundance: .
v_gene: TRBV29-1
d_gene: TRBD2

CDR3aa: CASSLARGGNTGELFF
CDR3nt: TGTGCCAGCAGTTTAGCGAGGGGAGGGAACACCGGGGAGCTGTTTTTT
j_gene: TRBJ2-2
abundance: .
v_gene: TRBV12-3/TRBV12-4
d_gene: .

CDR3aa: CASSPIRKSSEQFF
CDR3nt: TGTGCCAGCAGCCCAATTCGAAAGTCCAGTGAGCAGTTCTTC
j_gene: TRBJ2-1
abundance: few
v_gene: TRBV6-2/TRBV6-3
d_gene: .

CDR3aa: CSAPRDTYTGELFF
CDR3nt: TGCAGCGCCCCCCGGGACACCTACACCGGGGAGCTGTTTTTT
j_gene: TRBJ2-2
abundance: once
v_gene: TRBV29-1
d_gene: .

CDR3aa: CAISDLAVNTGELFF
CDR3nt: TGTGCCATCAGTGACCTAGCGGTGAACACCGGGGAGCTGTTTTTT
j_gene: TRBJ2-2
abundance: .
v_gene: TRBV10-3
d_gene: TRBD2

CDR3aa: CASSPGGVVVTDTQYF
CDR3nt: TGTGCCAGCAGCCCGGGAGGGGTGGTGGTCACAGATACGCAGTATTTT
j_gene: TRBJ2-3
abundance: .
v_gene: TRBV5-5
d_gene: TRBD2

CDR3aa: CASRKSSYEQYF
CDR3nt: TGTGCCAGCAGGAAGAGCTCCTACGAGCAGTACTTC
j_gene: TRBJ2-7
abundance: .
v_gene: TRBV2
d_gene: .

CDR3aa: CASSLEGRAGELFF
CDR3nt: TGTGCCAGCAGCTTAGAGGGGCGTGCCGGGGAGCTGTTTTTT
j_gene: TRBJ2-2
abundance: few
v_gene: TRBV7-2
d_gene: .

CDR3aa: CASSSGTGTTEAFF
CDR3nt: TGTGCCAGCAGCTCCGGGACAGGGACCACTGAAGCTTTCTTT
j_gene: TRBJ1-1
abundance: many
v_gene: TRBV7-9
d_gene: TRBD1

CDR3aa: CATRADEVTEAFF
CDR3nt: TGTGCCACCAGGGCAGATGAGGTCACTGAAGCTTTCTTT
j_gene: TRBJ1-1
abundance: .
v_gene: TRBV24-1
d_gene: .

CDR3aa: CASSFGTGRTGELFF
CDR3nt: TGTGCCAGCAGCTTCGGGACAGGGCGGACCGGGGAGCTGTTTTTT
j_gene: TRBJ2-2
abundance: .
v_gene: TRBV7-2
d_gene: TRBD1

CDR3aa: CASTQRGAEEGNQPQHF
CDR3nt: TGTGCCAGCACTCAGAGGGGCGCGGAGGAGGGGAATCAGCCCCAGCATTTT
j_gene: TRBJ1-5
abundance: .
v_gene: TRBV6-2/TRBV6-3
d_gene: .

CDR3aa: CASSTRPQAGGRDTQYF
CDR3nt: TGTGCCAGCAGCACTCGGCCTCAGGCGGGGGGGAGAGATACGCAGTATTTT
j_gene: TRBJ2-3
abundance: many
v_gene: TRBV7-8
d_gene: TRBD2

CDR3aa: CSARVSGLRTTYEQYF
CDR3nt: TGCAGTGCTAGAGTCTCCGGCCTCCGCACCACCTACGAGCAGTACTTC
j_gene: TRBJ2-7
abundance: few
v_gene: TRBV20-1
d_gene: .

CDR3aa: CASIGQDSYEQYF
CDR3nt: TGCGCCAGCATTGGACAGGACTCCTACGAGCAGTACTTC
j_gene: TRBJ2-7
abundance: few
v_gene: TRBV5-1
d_gene: TRBD1

CDR3aa: CASSLLLPYGAYEQYF
CDR3nt: TGTGCCAGCAGTCTCCTGCTTCCGTACGGGGCCTACGAGCAGTACTTC
j_gene: TRBJ2-7
abundance: few
v_gene: TRBV12-3/TRBV12-4
d_gene: .

CDR3aa: CATSADLRQFF
CDR3nt: TGTGCCACCAGTGCTGACCTTCGGCAGTTCTTC
j_gene: TRBJ2-1
abundance: .
v_gene: TRBV24-1
d_gene: .